A single sample is the source of the 28 T cell receptor beta chains below, sequenced in a study of T cells in Graves' hyperthyroidism and ophthalmopathy. Amplified TCR beta CDR3 regions came from RNA transcripts. The HTBI primer set drove a first-round RT-PCR of the TCR CDR3. TCRdb passed the multiplex PCR reads through MiXCR, listing each CDR3 protein once. The repertoire includes under 650,000 distinct CDR3 sequences, 16% of them detected once, and about 3.8% sits in the top ten. The sample taken for sequencing was blood. The receptors were sampled from a woman in her 30s with Graves' hyperthyroidism.

This clonotype came up many times. The chain carries TRBV6-1 and TRBJ1-2; 10 nucleotides line up with TRBD1. The CDR3 spans 13 residues. V lost 6 bases to trimming and J lost 6 bases; unmatched junction nucleotides: 4. Germline V lookup: CDR1 MNHNS, CDR2 SASEGT. The CDR3 coding sequence is TGTGCCAGCAGCCTAGGGACAGGGGATGGCTACACCTTC. The encoded protein is CASSLGTGDGYTF.

In nucleotides, the CDR3 is TGTGCCAGCAGTTACTCGATGTCGGGCGTCGGCACAGATACGCAGTATTTT. Amino acid sequence: CASSYSMSGVGTDTQYF. This chain connects TRBV7-2 to TRBJ2-3, with D hard to call. The V gene lost 6 bases and the J gene lost 1 base, with 20 bases spanning the gap. This CDR3 has 17 residues. The V gene's germline CDR1 is SGHTA and CDR2 FQGNSA.

This clonotype was recorded many times. The chain links TRBV3-1 to TRBJ2-7; 8 nucleotides match TRBD2. Germline-derived CDR1 and CDR2 are LGHDT and YNNKEL (reference sequence). This CDR3 spans 14 amino acids. The ends lost 4 bases at V and 3 bases at J; junction bases unmatched: 5. The CDR3 nucleotides read TGTGCCAGCAGCCTTAGCGGGACTAACTACGAGCAGTACTTC. As protein: CASSLSGTNYEQYF.

This clonotype was observed at least ten times. J is TRBJ2-2 and V is TRBV30; D is uncertain. The CDR3 length is 13 residues. Germline assignment: CDR1 GTSNPN and CDR2 SVGIG (reference sequence). V lost 3 bases and J lost 6, with 11 bases in between. The CDR3 is CAWRRLWAGELFF. DNA for the CDR3: TGTGCCTGGAGGAGACTGTGGGCCGGGGAGCTGTTTTTT.

Notes on this clonotype: A much larger clone differs from this one at a single base, so this may be a read error. The chain links TRBV27 to TRBJ2-1; weak D call: TRBD2 (6 bases). Germline values: CDR1 MNHEY, CDR2 SMNVEV (reference sequence). This CDR3 has 13 amino acids. Trimming stripped 4 bases from V and 10 bases from J, with 14 bases between. CDR3 nucleotides: TGTGCCAGCAGTTCCCGGGGGAACTACGAGCAGTTCTTC. Translating gives CASSSRGNYEQFF.

This clonotype was detected ten times or more. The chain links TRBV20-1 to TRBJ2-3; 11 bases are shared with TRBD2. This CDR3 has 15 amino acids. Germline CDR1 reads DFQATT; CDR2 reads SNEGSKA (reference sequence). J lost 4 bases, V lost 1 base, and 4 bases had no gene match. The CDR3 loop reads CSARVSGRAPDTQYF. The DNA of the CDR3 is TGCAGTGCTAGAGTTAGCGGGAGGGCCCCAGATACGCAGTATTTT.

This clonotype was found a few times. A much more abundant neighbour one base away suggests this may be a read error. The gene calls are TRBV28 and TRBJ2-1; TRBD2 agrees at 7 bases. Germline V CDR1 and CDR2: MDHEN, SYDVKM. The CDR3 runs to 17 residues. V was clipped by 6 bases and J by 4 bases; unmatched bases: 15. The CDR3 DNA reads TGTGCCAGCAGGAATAGCGGGTCGAGGGGATTTTACAATGAGCAGTTCTTC. It encodes CASRNSGSRGFYNEQFF.

This clonotype was seen ten or more times. The CDR3 nucleotides are TGTGCCAGCAGCTTACCCTACTTGGTGGGGGCGGAAGAGACCCAGTACTTC. Its translation is CASSLPYLVGAEETQYF. The chain couples TRBV7-2 to TRBJ2-5; tentative D call: TRBD1 (6 bases). The CDR3 is 17 residues long. The germline gives CDR1 SGHTA, CDR2 FQGNSA. The ends were cut back, 2 bases at V and 3 bases at J, with 19 bases in the middle.

There are many counts of this clonotype. The chain has TRBV6-2 or TRBV6-3 and TRBJ2-3; 8 bases agree with TRBD2. The CDR3 sequence is 18 residues long. The germline V gene encodes CDR1 MNHEY and CDR2 SVGEGT. Trimming cost V 6 bases and J 1 base; bases outside gene matches: 15. CDR3 loop: CASSVDLKREIRTDTQYF. The CDR3, as DNA: TGTGCCAGCAGCGTCGATCTCAAGCGGGAGATCCGCACAGATACGCAGTATTTT.

This clonotype has a count of ten or more. V and J are TRBV3-1 and TRBJ2-2; D unclear. The germline V gene has CDR1 LGHDT and CDR2 YNNKEL (reference sequence). This CDR3 is 14 amino acids long. Trimming removed 0 bases from V and 4 bases from J, with 6 bases in between. CDR3 loop: CASSQEGGTGELFF. DNA of the CDR3: TGTGCCAGCAGCCAAGAAGGTGGCACCGGGGAGCTGTTTTTT.

Many counts were recorded for this clonotype. The J gene is TRBJ2-3, the V gene TRBV12-3 or TRBV12-4, with TRBD2 identical over 7 bases. J lost 0 bases, V lost 5 bases, and 11 bases had no gene match. The CDR3 has 17 residues. DNA of the CDR3: TGTGCCAGCAGTCAATCCCTCGGGACTACTAGCACAGATACGCAGTATTTT. It codes for CASSQSLGTTSTDTQYF.

This clonotype has ten or more counts. V gene TRBV29-1 combines with J gene TRBJ1-2; maybe TRBD1 (5 bases). Germline loops: CDR1 SQVTM, CDR2 ANQGSEA. The CDR3 sequence is 15 residues long. Trimming pared 6 bases from V and 2 bases from J, leaving 19 bases between. The CDR3: CSVSTVLLSNYGYTF. DNA for the CDR3: TGCAGCGTCTCGACAGTACTCCTCTCAAACTATGGCTACACCTTC.

This clonotype was seen at least ten times. This sequence joins TRBV20-1 and TRBJ2-6, with D uncertain. Germline CDR1 is DFQATT and CDR2 is SNEGSKA (reference sequence). The CDR3 is 13 amino acids. V lost 3 bases, J lost 4 bases, and 7 bases lay in between. CDR3 protein: CSARGLGANVLTF. Here the CDR3 DNA reads TGCAGTGCTAGGGGTTTGGGGGCCAACGTCCTGACTTTC.

This clonotype was seen repeatedly, ten times or more. This chain connects TRBV2 to TRBJ1-1; 11 bases are shared with TRBD1. The V segment lost 3 bases and the J segment 9 bases; nucleotides outside the gene matches: 6. This CDR3 has 14 amino acids. In germline, CDR1 is SNHLY, CDR2 FYNNEI. The CDR3 DNA sequence: TGTGCCAGCAGTGAGCAAGGACAGGGGGCTAAAGCTTTCTTT. Translating gives CASSEQGQGAKAFF.

This clonotype was seen repeatedly, ten times or more. This rearrangement joins TRBV27 to TRBJ2-7; perhaps D is TRBD1 or TRBD2 (6 bases each). This CDR3 is 15 amino acids long. Germline V gene data show CDR1 as MNHEY and CDR2 as SMNVEV (reference sequence). Trimming took 3 bases from V and 3 from J, leaving 15 bases between them. CDR3 residues: CASSLGGATLYEQYF. The CDR3 nucleotides read TGTGCCAGCAGTTTGGGGGGCGCAACCCTCTACGAGCAGTACTTC.

This clonotype occurred many times. The chain employs TRBV30 and TRBJ1-2; no reliable D call. CDR3 length: 14 residues. The germline gives CDR1 GTSNPN, CDR2 SVGIG (reference sequence). V gave up 0 bases and J gave up 4 bases, with 12 bases separating them. The CDR3 spells CAWSVGPLGYGYTF. CDR3 nucleotides: TGTGCCTGGAGTGTAGGGCCTCTCGGCTATGGCTACACCTTC.

This clonotype was found many times. J is TRBJ1-2 and V is TRBV6-1; maybe TRBD1 (6 bases). The CDR3 runs 13 residues. Germline values: CDR1 MNHNS, CDR2 SASEGT. Trimming removed 10 bases at V and 4 bases at J, with 16 bases between. The CDR3 DNA reads TGTGCCACGCGATCGGGGGGCAGCTATGGCTACACCTTC. Residues: CATRSGGSYGYTF.

In this sample, this clonotype turned up many times. The chain couples TRBV6-1 to TRBJ2-7, with 7 nucleotides matching TRBD1. Per germline, CDR1 MNHNS and CDR2 SASEGT. V was clipped by 6 bases and J by 4 bases; unmatched bases: 9. The CDR3 spans 14 residues. The CDR3 DNA reads as TGTGCCAGCAGCGCGACAGGGATCGGGTACGAGCAGTACTTC. Its translation is CASSATGIGYEQYF.

V usage is TRBV29-1 and J usage is TRBJ2-3; no reliable D call. V lost 1 base and J lost 9, with 11 bases in between. The CDR3 extends over 12 amino acids. Germline V gene data show CDR1 as SQVTM and CDR2 as ANQGSEA. The CDR3 reads CSVEGDGRTQYF. The CDR3 coding sequence is TGCAGCGTTGAAGGGGATGGCAGGACGCAGTATTTT.

Many counts were recorded for this clonotype. The chain has TRBV12-3 or TRBV12-4 and TRBJ2-7; 7 nucleotides align to TRBD1. Trimming at V came to 5 bases and at J to 5 bases, leaving 9 bases not matched to a gene. CDR3 size: 14 residues. The CDR3 loop is CASSQGTAQHEQYF. CDR3 nucleotides: TGTGCCAGCAGTCAAGGGACAGCCCAGCACGAGCAGTACTTC.

CDR3 sequence reads: CASGENLIVYGYTF. The CDR3 nucleotides read TGTGCCAGCGGGGAGAACCTCATTGTCTATGGCTACACCTTC. The chain carries TRBV28 and TRBJ1-2, with D unresolved. Deletions cut 8 bases from V and 4 bases from J, with 17 bases between. The CDR3 is 14 residues long. Looked up from germline, CDR1 is MDHEN and CDR2 is SYDVKM.

This clonotype showed up many times. The V call is TRBV12-3 or TRBV12-4, the J call TRBJ2-2, with D possibly being TRBD1 (6 bases). This CDR3 has 13 residues. The V end lost 6 bases, the J end lost 5 bases, and 10 bases lay between the germline ends. CDR3 protein: CASRGTGTGELFF. In nucleotides, the CDR3 is TGTGCCAGCAGGGGAACAGGGACCGGGGAGCTGTTTTTT.

The V and J genes are TRBV9 and TRBJ2-3; 10 bases are a match to TRBD2. The CDR3 is 16 residues long. The germline gives CDR1 SGDLS, CDR2 YYNGEE. With V trimmed by 3 bases and J by 3 bases, 7 bases remained unmatched. Here the CDR3 reads CASSATGTSVTDTQYF. The CDR3 nucleotides read TGTGCCAGCAGCGCTACCGGGACTAGCGTAACAGATACGCAGTATTTT.

This clonotype occurred a few times. V is TRBV5-1 and J is TRBJ2-1; TRBD1 is a possible D gene (5 bases). Between the trimmed V and J ends, which lost 7 bases and 9 bases, there was a span of 29 bases. Germline V gives CDR1 SGHRS, CDR2 YFSETQ. CDR3 length: 17 residues. In DNA, the CDR3 is TGCGCCAGCTCCTGGCTTCCTCGGACGAAGGGGCCTCGTGAGCAGTTCTTC. It encodes CASSWLPRTKGPREQFF.

This chain uses TRBV20-1 with TRBJ2-1; maybe TRBD2 (5 bases). Per germline, CDR1 DFQATT and CDR2 SNEGSKA (reference sequence). V was cut by 4 bases and J by 6 bases, with 10 bases left in between. The CDR3 sequence is 12 residues long. CDR3 nucleotide sequence: TGCAGTGCTAACGAACTAGTCAATGAGCAGTTCTTC. Residues: CSANELVNEQFF.

This clonotype was seen at least ten times. This chain links TRBV6-1 with TRBJ2-7, with unresolved D. Looked up from germline, CDR1 is MNHNS and CDR2 is SASEGT. The CDR3 consists of 14 residues. V lost 1 base to trimming and J lost 2 bases, with 9 bases between them. CDR3 sequence (DNA): TGTGCCAGCAGTGAAGGTGGCAGTGCCTACGAGCAGTACTTC. It translates to CASSEGGSAYEQYF.

This clonotype was found many times. V gene TRBV6-2 or TRBV6-3 combines with J gene TRBJ2-7; 9 nucleotides match TRBD1. This CDR3 contains 13 residues. V was clipped by 8 bases and J by 5 bases; unmatched bases: 7. The V gene's germline CDR1 is MNHEY and CDR2 SVGEGT. CDR3 in amino acids: CASGRDREDEQYF. CDR3 bases: TGTGCCAGCGGACGGGACAGGGAGGACGAGCAGTACTTC.

This clonotype occurred many times. The V gene is TRBV30, the J gene TRBJ1-1; D ambiguous. Trimming took 6 bases from V and 6 from J, leaving 14 bases between them. The CDR3 length is 12 residues. In germline, CDR1 is GTSNPN, CDR2 SVGIG (reference sequence). The CDR3, as DNA: TGTGCCTGCCGAGGACTAGGACCTGAAGCTTTCTTT. The encoded protein is CACRGLGPEAFF. Full variable domain (outside the CDR3, taken from reference TRBV30 and TRBJ1-1): SQTIHQWPATLVQPVGSPLSLECTVEGTSNPNLYWYRQAAGRGLQLLFYSVGIGQISSEVPQNLSASRPQDRQFILSSKKLLLSDSGFYLCACRGLGPEAFFGQGTRLTVV.